Shown below are 32 T cell receptor beta chains from a single sample sequenced in a study of shared clonotypes between healthy human individuals. Repertoires were generated with immunoSEQ multiplex PCR, while TCRdb's copy carries only in-frame clones and drops some. Of some 2,000,000 clones listed, approximately 94% are singletons. It was CD45RO-negative cells, positively selected for CCR7, that made up naive CD8 cells, with terminally differentiated effector memory CD45RA+ cells excluded. Sequenced input: naive CD8+ T cells sorted from blood. The source of these receptors is a man between 18 and 29 years old in good health.

The gene calls are TRBV11-2 and TRBJ1-4, with D possibly matching TRBD1 (5 bases). This CDR3 region has 14 residues. Trimming cost V 3 bases and J 13 bases, with 18 bases left between them. Per the germline V gene, CDR1 is SGHAT and CDR2 is FQNNGV. DNA for the CDR3: TGTGCCAGCAGCTTGGATTCAGGGCCTGGTCTACTGTTTTTT. Translating it yields CASSLDSGPGLLFF.

The genes are TRBV7-6 and TRBJ2-7; D not resolved. The V end was cut by 4 bases, the J end by 3 bases, with 10 bases between. Germline V lookup: CDR1 SGHVS, CDR2 FNYEAQ. This CDR3 comprises 13 residues. The CDR3 DNA is TGTGCCAGCAGCTACACGAACAGCTACGAGCAGTACTTC. As protein: CASSYTNSYEQYF.

This rearrangement joins TRBV25-1 to TRBJ1-2; TRBD1 might be the D (5 bases). The germline V and J ends were trimmed by 7 bases and 9 bases, with 12 bases remaining between them. CDR3 length: 11 residues. CDR1 and CDR2 from the germline V gene are MGHDK and SYGVNS. The CDR3 bases are TGTGCCAGCATGTACGGGGGTAGCTACACCTTC. Translated, it gives CASMYGGSYTF.

The table lists this clone with a few counts. This rearrangement joins TRBV7-9 to TRBJ1-5; D is uncertain. Trimming shortened V by 1 base and J by 1 base, and 8 bases separated the two germline ends. This CDR3 contains 15 residues. Germline loops: CDR1 SEHNR, CDR2 FQNEAQ (reference sequence). The CDR3 protein is CASSLDSESNQPQHF. In nucleotides, the CDR3 is TGTGCCAGCAGCTTAGACAGTGAGAGCAATCAGCCCCAGCATTTT.

This chain links TRBV5-6 with TRBJ2-7; possible D gene TRBD1, 5 bases. Germline loops: CDR1 SGHDT, CDR2 YYEEEE. CDR3 length equals 15 residues. V was shortened by 1 base and J by 3 bases, with 14 bases between the two germline ends. The CDR3 bases are TGTGCCAGCAGCTTGCCCAGGGTAAAGAGCTACGAGCAGTACTTC. Its protein is CASSLPRVKSYEQYF.

The rearrangement joins TRBV5-6 to TRBJ2-5; no firm D call. The CDR3 contains 14 residues. V was clipped by 3 bases and J by 5 bases, with 14 bases between them. Germline lookup yields CDR1 SGHDT and CDR2 YYEEEE. The CDR3 DNA reads as TGTGCCAGCAGCTCGGCGGTCGAGACGGAGACCCAGTACTTC. It encodes CASSSAVETETQYF. The full variable domain, completed using reference TRBV5-6 and TRBJ2-5, is DAGVTQSPTHLIKTRGQQVTLRCSPKSGHDTVSWYQQALGQGPQFIFQYYEEEERQRGNFPDRFSGHQFPNYSSELNVNALLLGDSALYLCASSSAVETETQYFGPGTRLLVL.

The chain combines TRBV7-8 with TRBJ2-3; D is unresolved. The CDR3 has 12 residues. Trimming pared 5 bases from V and 4 bases from J, leaving 7 bases between. Per the germline V gene, CDR1 is SGHVS and CDR2 is FQNEAQ. DNA of the CDR3: TGTGCCAGCAGCGCCGGGTCAGATACGCAGTATTTT. Translating gives CASSAGSDTQYF. Combining the CDR3 with reference TRBV7-8 and TRBJ2-3 gives the whole variable domain GAGVSQSPRYKVAKRGQDVALRCDPISGHVSLFWYQQALGQGPEFLTYFQNEAQLDKSGLPSDRFFAERPEGSVSTLKIQRTQQEDSAVYLCASSAGSDTQYFGPGTRLTVL.

The rearrangement links TRBV19 to TRBJ2-2; 13 positions match TRBD2. Germline V CDR1 and CDR2: LNHDA, SQIVND (reference sequence). V trimming: 5 bases; J trimming: 6 bases; junction bases outside the gene matches: 3. The CDR3 covers 15 residues. CDR3 sequence: CASSLLAGGSGELFF. CDR3 coding DNA: TGTGCCAGTAGTTTACTAGCGGGAGGGTCCGGGGAGCTGTTTTTT.

This rearrangement joins TRBV6-6 to TRBJ2-7; TRBD2 matches at 9 bases. Unmatched junction bases numbered 4, after V lost 6 bases and J lost 4 bases. The germline gives CDR1 MNHNY, CDR2 SVGAGI (reference sequence). The CDR3 loop spans 13 amino acids. The CDR3 here is CASRAGGGYEQYF. The CDR3 DNA follows: TGTGCCAGCAGAGCGGGGGGTGGGTACGAGCAGTACTTC.

This rearrangement joins TRBV29-1 to TRBJ2-7; perhaps TRBD1 as D (6 bases). Per germline, CDR1 SQVTM and CDR2 ANQGSEA. V lost 4 bases, J lost 3 bases, and 10 bases lay in between. The CDR3 has 12 residues. In DNA, the CDR3 is TGCAGCGTTGTTGGGGGCTTCTACGAGCAGTACTTC. Its translation: CSVVGGFYEQYF.

The chain carries TRBV7-6 and TRBJ2-5; 15 nucleotides align to TRBD2. Looked up from germline, CDR1 is SGHVS and CDR2 is FNYEAQ. CDR3 length: 17 residues. V was clipped by 6 bases and J by 1 base; unmatched bases: 6. The chain's CDR3 is CASRRTSGGVLQETQYF. CDR3 coding DNA: TGTGCCAGCAGACGGACTAGCGGGGGGGTACTCCAAGAGACCCAGTACTTC.

The CDR3 loop reads CASRADEQAYGYTF. CDR3 in DNA: TGTGCCAGCAGGGCAGACGAGCAGGCCTATGGCTACACCTTC. The chain recombines TRBV6-1 with TRBJ1-2; no reliable D call. Germline V gives CDR1 MNHNS, CDR2 SASEGT. The CDR3 has 14 residues. V lost 6 bases, J lost 4 bases, and 15 bases lay in between.

The rearrangement links TRBV30 to TRBJ1-6; D is ambiguous. Germline V lookup: CDR1 GTSNPN, CDR2 SVGIG (reference sequence). With 4 bases removed from V and 8 bases from J, the gap between germline ends came to 12 bases. The CDR3 is 13 residues long. The CDR3 region has the DNA TGTGCCTGGAATGGGGATATCGATTCACCCCTCCACTTT. Translation gives CAWNGDIDSPLHF.

The V call is TRBV6-5, the J call TRBJ2-7; 8 nucleotides match TRBD1. The CDR3 is 15 residues long. Germline V gene lookup returns CDR1 MNHEY and CDR2 SVGAGI. The V segment lost 6 bases and the J segment 2 bases; nucleotides outside the gene matches: 9. The CDR3 bases are TGTGCCAGCAGACCGACAGGGGAATCTCCCTACGAGCAGTACTTC. It translates to CASRPTGESPYEQYF.

The rearrangement joins TRBV5-6 to TRBJ2-7, with 9 bases identical to TRBD1. CDR1 SGHDT and CDR2 YYEEEE come from the germline V gene. The CDR3 loop spans 13 amino acids. V trimming: 4 bases; J trimming: 3 bases; junction bases outside the gene matches: 2. This chain's CDR3 is CASSGDRVYEQYF. CDR3 DNA sequence: TGTGCCAGCAGCGGGGACAGGGTCTACGAGCAGTACTTC.

The genes are TRBV30 and TRBJ2-2; D unclear. Per the germline V gene, CDR1 is GTSNPN and CDR2 is SVGIG (reference sequence). The CDR3 loop spans 14 amino acids. Trimming removed 0 bases at V and 1 base at J, with 6 bases between. DNA of the CDR3: TGTGCCTGGAGTGTAGGGATGAACACCGGGGAGCTGTTTTTT. Encoded protein: CAWSVGMNTGELFF.

This clone was seen a single time. The DNA for the CDR3 is TGTGCCAGCAGCTTACTAGTTAGCGGGAGTCGCAATGAGCAGTTCTTC. It encodes CASSLLVSGSRNEQFF. The V call is TRBV7-6, the J call TRBJ2-1; 9 bases agree with TRBD2. This CDR3 has 16 amino acids. With 2 bases clipped from V and 6 bases from J, the junction kept 8 bases outside the gene matches. Germline CDR1 and CDR2: SGHVS and FNYEAQ.

The rearrangement joins TRBV11-2 to TRBJ1-1; 8 nucleotides match TRBD1. Germline V gene data show CDR1 as SGHAT and CDR2 as FQNNGV. The CDR3 is 14 amino acids. J gave up 7 bases and V 2 bases, and 6 bases lay outside the gene matches. The CDR3 DNA reads TGTGCCAGCAGCTTATCGGGGACAGGTAATGAAGCTTTCTTT. It specifies CASSLSGTGNEAFF.

The rearrangement uses TRBV4-3 and TRBJ1-6; D not certain. The CDR3 is 15 residues long. Germline values: CDR1 LGHNA, CDR2 YSLEER. V lost 1 base to trimming and J lost 6 bases, with 10 bases between them. This CDR3 reads CASSQATDVNSPLHF. The CDR3 bases are TGCGCCAGCAGCCAAGCCACCGATGTTAATTCACCCCTCCACTTT.

CDR3 sequence reads: CASSLGRAYNEQFF. CDR3 sequence (DNA): TGCGCCAGCAGCTTGGGACGGGCCTACAATGAGCAGTTCTTC. The chain employs TRBV5-1 and TRBJ2-1; D unresolved. The CDR3 covers 14 residues. Trimming cost V 0 bases and J 2 bases, with 6 bases left between them. Germline V CDR1 and CDR2: SGHRS, YFSETQ. The full variable domain, with the rest looked up from reference TRBV5-1 and TRBJ2-1, is KAGVTQTPRYLIKTRGQQVTLSCSPISGHRSVSWYQQTPGQGLQFLFEYFSETQRNKGNFPGRFSGRQFSNSRSEMNVSTLELGDSALYLCASSLGRAYNEQFFGPGTRLTVL.

The V gene is TRBV4-3, the J gene TRBJ2-1; tentatively, D is TRBD2 (6 bases). The CDR3 spans 16 residues. V gave up 1 base and J gave up 4 bases, with 14 bases separating them. Germline CDR1 is LGHNA and CDR2 is YSLEER. The CDR3 here is CASSQAPSGLYNEQFF. In nucleotides, the CDR3 is TGCGCCAGCAGCCAAGCCCCCAGCGGACTATACAATGAGCAGTTCTTC.

The count of this clone is one. The chain links TRBV5-6 to TRBJ2-1, with TRBD2 matching 8 bases. The germline V gene encodes CDR1 SGHDT and CDR2 YYEEEE. Trimming removed 3 bases from V and 4 bases from J; junction bases left unmatched: 9. CDR3 length equals 16 residues. The CDR3 DNA reads as TGTGCCAGCAGCTCCTGGGCACTAGCGGTTTACAATGAGCAGTTCTTC. It codes for CASSSWALAVYNEQFF. The variable domain in full, with the rest retrieved from reference TRBV5-6 and TRBJ2-1, is DAGVTQSPTHLIKTRGQQVTLRCSPKSGHDTVSWYQQALGQGPQFIFQYYEEEERQRGNFPDRFSGHQFPNYSSELNVNALLLGDSALYLCASSSWALAVYNEQFFGPGTRLTVL.

The chain employs TRBV27 and TRBJ2-1; D is perhaps TRBD2 (5 bases). Trimming removed 5 bases from V and 4 bases from J, with 15 bases in between. This CDR3 comprises 15 residues. The germline CDR1 and CDR2 sequences are MNHEY and SMNVEV (reference sequence). CDR3 sequence reads: CASSEKRTVYNEQFF. The CDR3 nucleotides are TGTGCCAGCAGTGAAAAGCGGACCGTTTACAATGAGCAGTTCTTC.

On this clone: A much larger clone sits a single nucleotide away, making a read error possible. The sample contains more than one DNA sequence encoding this CDR3. This chain links TRBV13 with TRBJ2-5, with no clear D. With 3 bases removed from V and 2 bases from J, the gap between germline ends came to 1 base. CDR1 and CDR2 from the germline V gene are PRHDT and FYEKMQ (reference sequence). This CDR3 is 11 amino acids long. CDR3 DNA: TGTGCCAGCAGCTTGCAAGAGACCCAGTACTTC. The encoded protein is CASSLQETQYF.

The chain recombines TRBV7-6 with TRBJ1-2; 8 bases line up with TRBD1. Trimming took 6 bases from V and 1 from J; bases not matched to a gene: 7. The V gene's germline CDR1 is SGHVS and CDR2 FNYEAQ. This CDR3 is built from 15 residues. The DNA of the CDR3 is TGTGCCAGCAGTCTGACAGGGGATGTTAACTATGGCTACACCTTC. Residues: CASSLTGDVNYGYTF.

V is TRBV27 and J is TRBJ2-2; D is ambiguous. V was cut by 2 bases and J by 4 bases, with 14 bases left in between. Germline values: CDR1 MNHEY, CDR2 SMNVEV (reference sequence). The CDR3 has 16 amino acids. The CDR3 spells CASSLSPTAVTGELFF. The CDR3 DNA sequence: TGTGCCAGCAGTTTAAGTCCCACGGCGGTCACCGGGGAGCTGTTTTTT.

The chain links TRBV4-3 to TRBJ2-7; maybe TRBD2 (5 bases). The germline CDR1 and CDR2 sequences are LGHNA and YSLEER. V dropped 4 bases and J dropped 7 bases, with 23 bases sitting between them. The CDR3 spans 16 residues. The CDR3 DNA sequence: TGCGCCAGCAGCCCAACCCTCTCGGGGATTGTAGGGGAGCAGTACTTC. Its translation: CASSPTLSGIVGEQYF.

The chain combines TRBV27 with TRBJ2-7; 9 bases align to TRBD1. Trimming removed 6 bases from V and 7 bases from J; junction bases left unmatched: 7. This CDR3 contains 13 residues. Looked up from germline, CDR1 is MNHEY and CDR2 is SMNVEV (reference sequence). DNA for the CDR3: TGTGCCAGCAGCAACAGGGGGCCATGGGAGCAGTACTTC. Encoded protein: CASSNRGPWEQYF.

Note on this clone: The sample contains more than one DNA sequence encoding this CDR3. The chain recombines TRBV27 with TRBJ1-6; D is unresolved. The ends were cut back, 2 bases at V and 8 bases at J, with 7 bases in the middle. The CDR3 sequence is 13 residues long. Per the germline V gene, CDR1 is MNHEY and CDR2 is SMNVEV (reference sequence). CDR3 bases: TGTGCCAGCAGTTTAGGCGGGGATTCACCCCTCCACTTT. As protein: CASSLGGDSPLHF.

The gene calls are TRBV6-1 and TRBJ2-3; 10 bases match TRBD2. This CDR3 is built from 13 residues. Germline lookup yields CDR1 MNHNS and CDR2 SASEGT. The V and J ends lost 9 bases and 2 bases, in that order; junction bases with no gene match: 2. CDR3 sequence reads: CASGLAVTDTQYF. CDR3 DNA: TGTGCCAGTGGACTAGCGGTCACAGATACGCAGTATTTT.

V and J are TRBV28 and TRBJ2-7; D is perhaps TRBD1 (7 bases). Germline CDR1 MDHEN, CDR2 SYDVKM. The V and J ends lost 2 bases and 5 bases respectively, with 22 bases between them. This CDR3 comprises 17 residues. The CDR3 region has the DNA TGTGCCAGCAGTTTACGGGGGTTGGGGACAGTGGTCCACGAGCAGTACTTC. This sequence encodes CASSLRGLGTVVHEQYF.

The rearrangement links TRBV11-2 to TRBJ1-1; D is undetermined. V lost 1 base to trimming and J lost 7 bases, with 7 bases between them. This CDR3 has 12 residues. In germline, CDR1 is SGHAT, CDR2 FQNNGV. This chain's CDR3 is CASSLVSREAFF. The CDR3 DNA is TGTGCCAGCAGCTTAGTATCGCGTGAAGCTTTCTTT.